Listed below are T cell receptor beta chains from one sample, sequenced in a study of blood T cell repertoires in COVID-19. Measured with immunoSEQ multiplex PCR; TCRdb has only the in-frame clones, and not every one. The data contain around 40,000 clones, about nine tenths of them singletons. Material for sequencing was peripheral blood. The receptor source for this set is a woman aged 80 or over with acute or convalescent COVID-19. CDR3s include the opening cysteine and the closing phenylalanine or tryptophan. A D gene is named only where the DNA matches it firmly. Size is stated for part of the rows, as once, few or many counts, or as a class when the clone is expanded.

CDR3: CASSLSADTQYF; DNA: TGTGCCAGCAGTTTATCCGCAGATACGCAGTATTTT; V: TRBV12-3/TRBV12-4; D: .; J: TRBJ2-3; size: .
CDR3: CASTSEGGWNTEAFF; DNA: TGTGCCAGCACCTCAGAAGGGGGCTGGAACACTGAAGCTTTCTTT; V: TRBV6-5; D: TRBD1; J: TRBJ1-1; size: .
CDR3: CASSIREDEKLFF; DNA: TGTGCCAGTAGTATCAGGGAGGATGAAAAACTGTTTTTT; V: TRBV19; D: .; J: TRBJ1-4; size: .
CDR3: CASSRQGADDYGYTF; DNA: TGTGCCAGTAGTAGACAGGGGGCTGACGACTATGGCTACACCTTC; V: TRBV19; D: TRBD1; J: TRBJ1-2; size: .
CDR3: CSASRAGLAYEQYF; DNA: TGCAGTGCTAGTCGAGCAGGGCTCGCCTACGAGCAGTACTTC; V: TRBV20-1; D: .; J: TRBJ2-7; size: .
CDR3: CASSDPLGDGYTF; DNA: TGTGCCAGCAGTGACCCCTTAGGAGACGGCTACACCTTC; V: TRBV25-1; D: .; J: TRBJ1-2; size: once
CDR3: CASSPDRERIYEQYF; DNA: TGTGCCAGCTCGCCCGACAGGGAACGAATCTACGAGCAGTACTTC; V: TRBV18; D: TRBD1; J: TRBJ2-7; size: .
CDR3: CASSEARVTSSGNTIYF; DNA: TGTGCCAGCAGCGAGGCGAGGGTCACGAGCTCTGGAAACACCATATATTTT; V: TRBV9; D: .; J: TRBJ1-3; size: .
CDR3: CASSWAGEGEQYF; DNA: TGCGCCAGCAGCTGGGCCGGGGAGGGAGAGCAGTACTTC; V: TRBV5-1; D: TRBD2; J: TRBJ2-7; size: .
CDR3: CASSPRGGLGTDTQYF; DNA: TGTGCCAGCAGCCCCCGGGGGGGGCTTGGCACAGATACGCAGTATTTT; V: TRBV7-2; D: TRBD2; J: TRBJ2-3; size: .
CDR3: CASRVDRRTGNTIYF; DNA: TGTGCCAGTAGGGTGGACAGGAGAACCGGAAACACCATATATTTT; V: TRBV19; D: TRBD1; J: TRBJ1-3; size: .